The T cell receptor (beta chain) under discussion was sequenced for a study of blood T cell repertoires in COVID-19. Study overall: COVID-19 samples from acute and convalescent phases originated in the United States, Italy and Spain. PBMCs, B-cell-depleted T cells, or T cells provided the cDNA or gDNA that made up the material.

Methods used by the authors: Amplification from reference gene primers served as the basis for estimated nucleated cell counts. Sequencing was performed with immunoSEQ multiplex PCR; in TCRdb, only in-frame clones are kept and a portion is missing. V and J calls plus clone size are reproduced from that table; the DNA served to infer D and trimming. The sample holds about 140,000 clones, more than 80% seen once. This CDR3 is built from 16 residues. Germline trimming cut 3 bases from V and 0 bases from J; bases unmatched to any gene: 7. The germline gives CDR1 GTSNPN, CDR2 SVGIG (reference sequence). Sequenced: peripheral blood. This TCR was recovered from a woman older than 75 with acute or convalescent COVID-19. The J gene is TRBJ1-1, the V gene TRBV30; 10 bases align to TRBD1. The CDR3 DNA sequence: TGTGCCTGGAGCAAGGGACAGGGGATAGTGAACACTGAAGCTTTCTTT. Translated, it gives CAWSKGQGIVNTEAFF.